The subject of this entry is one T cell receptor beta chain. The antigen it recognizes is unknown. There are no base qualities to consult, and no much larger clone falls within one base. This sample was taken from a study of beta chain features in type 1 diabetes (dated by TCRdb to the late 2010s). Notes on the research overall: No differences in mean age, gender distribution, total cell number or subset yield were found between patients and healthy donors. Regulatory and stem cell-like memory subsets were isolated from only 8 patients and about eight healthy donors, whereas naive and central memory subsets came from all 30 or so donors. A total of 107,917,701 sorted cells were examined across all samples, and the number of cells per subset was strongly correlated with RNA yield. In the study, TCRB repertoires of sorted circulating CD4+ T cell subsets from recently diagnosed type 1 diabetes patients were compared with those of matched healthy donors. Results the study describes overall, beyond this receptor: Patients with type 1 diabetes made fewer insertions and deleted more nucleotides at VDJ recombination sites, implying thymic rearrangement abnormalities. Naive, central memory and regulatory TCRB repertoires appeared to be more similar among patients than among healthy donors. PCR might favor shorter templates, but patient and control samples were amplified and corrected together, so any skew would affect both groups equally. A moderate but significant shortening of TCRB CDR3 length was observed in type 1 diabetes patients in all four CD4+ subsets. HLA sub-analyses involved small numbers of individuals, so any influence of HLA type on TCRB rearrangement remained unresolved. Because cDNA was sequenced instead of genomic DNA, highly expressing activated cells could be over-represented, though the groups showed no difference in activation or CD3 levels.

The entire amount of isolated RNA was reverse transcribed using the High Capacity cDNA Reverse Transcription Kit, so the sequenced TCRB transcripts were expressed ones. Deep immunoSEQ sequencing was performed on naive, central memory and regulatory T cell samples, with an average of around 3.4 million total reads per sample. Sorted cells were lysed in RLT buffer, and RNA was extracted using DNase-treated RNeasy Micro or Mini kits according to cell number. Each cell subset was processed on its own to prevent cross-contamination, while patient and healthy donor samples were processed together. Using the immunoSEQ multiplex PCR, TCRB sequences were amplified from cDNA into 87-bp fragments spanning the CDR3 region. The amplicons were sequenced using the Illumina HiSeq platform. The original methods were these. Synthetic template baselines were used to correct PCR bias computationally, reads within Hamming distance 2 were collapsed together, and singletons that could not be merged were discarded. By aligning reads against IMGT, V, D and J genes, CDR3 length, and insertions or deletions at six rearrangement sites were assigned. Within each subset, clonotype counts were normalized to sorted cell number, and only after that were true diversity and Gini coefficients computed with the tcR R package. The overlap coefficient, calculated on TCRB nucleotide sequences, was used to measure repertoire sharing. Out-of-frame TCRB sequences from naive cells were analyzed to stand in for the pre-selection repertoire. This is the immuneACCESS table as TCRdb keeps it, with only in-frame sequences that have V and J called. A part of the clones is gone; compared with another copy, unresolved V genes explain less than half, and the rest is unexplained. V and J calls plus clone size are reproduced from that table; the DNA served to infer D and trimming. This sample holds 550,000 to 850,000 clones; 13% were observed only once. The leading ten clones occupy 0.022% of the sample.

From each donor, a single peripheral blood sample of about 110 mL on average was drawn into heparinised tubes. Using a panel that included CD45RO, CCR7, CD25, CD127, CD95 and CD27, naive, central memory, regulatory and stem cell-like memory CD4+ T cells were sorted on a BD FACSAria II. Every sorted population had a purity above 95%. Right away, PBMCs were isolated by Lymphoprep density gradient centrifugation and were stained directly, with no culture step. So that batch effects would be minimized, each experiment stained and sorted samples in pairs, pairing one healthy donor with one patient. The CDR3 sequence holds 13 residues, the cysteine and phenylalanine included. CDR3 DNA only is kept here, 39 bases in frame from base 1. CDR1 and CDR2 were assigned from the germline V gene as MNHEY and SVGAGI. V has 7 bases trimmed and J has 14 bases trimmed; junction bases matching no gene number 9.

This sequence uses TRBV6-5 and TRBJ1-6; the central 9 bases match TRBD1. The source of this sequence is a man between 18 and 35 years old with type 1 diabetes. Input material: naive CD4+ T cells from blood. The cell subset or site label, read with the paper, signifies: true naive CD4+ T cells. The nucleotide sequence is TGTGCCAGCACCTCGGACAGGGGTTCGGCCCTCCACTTT. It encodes CASTSDRGSALHF.